This T cell receptor (beta chain) came from a study of shared clonotypes between healthy human individuals. The donor population consisted of healthy HIV-negative adults with no recent acute infections or vaccinations. Germline V gene data show CDR1 as SGHAT and CDR2 as FQNNGV. This CDR3 comprises 12 residues. Trimming stripped 5 bases from V and 10 bases from J, with 14 bases between. The table came from immunoSEQ multiplex PCR; TCRdb's copy has only in-frame clones and leaves some out. The sample has 2,500,000 or so clones, around nine tenths seen once. A few counts support this clone. The sequence came from a young man in good health. The sample consisted of naive CD4+ T cells sorted from blood. This sample's subset: CD45RA+ positively selected. The genes are TRBV11-2 and TRBJ1-1; D gene ambiguous. The CDR3 sequence: CASSAKGLAAFF. CDR3 DNA sequence: TGTGCCAGCAGCGCCAAGGGTCTCGCAGCTTTCTTT.